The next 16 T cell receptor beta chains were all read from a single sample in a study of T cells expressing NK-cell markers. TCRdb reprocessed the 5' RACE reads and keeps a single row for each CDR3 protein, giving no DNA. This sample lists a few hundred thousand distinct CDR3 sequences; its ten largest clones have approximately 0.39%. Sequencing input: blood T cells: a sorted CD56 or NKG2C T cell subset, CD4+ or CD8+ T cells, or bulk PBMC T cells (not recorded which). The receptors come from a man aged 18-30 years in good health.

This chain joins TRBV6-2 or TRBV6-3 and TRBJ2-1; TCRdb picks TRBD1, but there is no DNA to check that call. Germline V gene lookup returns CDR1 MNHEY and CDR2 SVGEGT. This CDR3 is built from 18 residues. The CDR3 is CASSFSPFRSSSYNEQFF.

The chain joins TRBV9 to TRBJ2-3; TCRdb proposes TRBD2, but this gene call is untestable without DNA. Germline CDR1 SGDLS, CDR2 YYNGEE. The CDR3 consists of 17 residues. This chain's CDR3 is CASSVVTSGSITDTQYF.

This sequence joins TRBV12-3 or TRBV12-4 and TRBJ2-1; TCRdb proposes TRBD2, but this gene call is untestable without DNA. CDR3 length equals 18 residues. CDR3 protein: CASSLQGPQGLNPNEQFF.

This chain's CDR3 is CSARGTSSTDTQYF. V gene TRBV29-1 combines with J gene TRBJ2-3; TCRdb designates TRBD2, a call that cannot be tested without DNA. CDR3 length equals 14 residues. The germline V gene has CDR1 SQVTM and CDR2 ANQGSEA.

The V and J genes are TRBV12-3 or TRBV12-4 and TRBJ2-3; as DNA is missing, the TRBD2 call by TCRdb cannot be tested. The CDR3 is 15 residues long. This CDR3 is CASSLQGLATDTQYF.

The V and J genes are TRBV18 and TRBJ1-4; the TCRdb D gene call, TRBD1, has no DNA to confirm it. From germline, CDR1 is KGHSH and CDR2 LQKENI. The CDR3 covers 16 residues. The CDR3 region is CASSPRQGATNEKLFF.

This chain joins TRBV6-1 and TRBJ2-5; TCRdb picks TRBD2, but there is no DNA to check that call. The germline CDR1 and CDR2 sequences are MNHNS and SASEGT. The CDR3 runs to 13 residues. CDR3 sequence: CASKLAGAETQYF.

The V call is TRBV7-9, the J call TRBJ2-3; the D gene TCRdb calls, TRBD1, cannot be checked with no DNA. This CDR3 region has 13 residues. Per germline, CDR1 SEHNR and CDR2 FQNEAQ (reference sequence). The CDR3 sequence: CASSPTVLDTQYF.

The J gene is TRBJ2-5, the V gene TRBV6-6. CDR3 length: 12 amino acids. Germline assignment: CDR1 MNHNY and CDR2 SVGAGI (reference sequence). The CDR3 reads CASSYGVETQYF.

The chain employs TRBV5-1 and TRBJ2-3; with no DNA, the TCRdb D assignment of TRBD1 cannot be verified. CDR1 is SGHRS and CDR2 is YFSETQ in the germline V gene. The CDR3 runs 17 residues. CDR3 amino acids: CASNPQGRTSSTDTQYF.

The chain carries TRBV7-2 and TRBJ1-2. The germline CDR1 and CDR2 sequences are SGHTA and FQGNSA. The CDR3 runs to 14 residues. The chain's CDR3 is CASSSDGANYGYTF.

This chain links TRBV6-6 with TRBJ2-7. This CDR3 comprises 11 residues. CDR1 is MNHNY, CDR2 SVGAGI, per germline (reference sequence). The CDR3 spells CASSRRWEQYF.

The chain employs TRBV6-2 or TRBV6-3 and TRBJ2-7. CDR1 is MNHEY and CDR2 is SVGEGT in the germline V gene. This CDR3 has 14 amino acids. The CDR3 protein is CASSYLRGTYEQYF.

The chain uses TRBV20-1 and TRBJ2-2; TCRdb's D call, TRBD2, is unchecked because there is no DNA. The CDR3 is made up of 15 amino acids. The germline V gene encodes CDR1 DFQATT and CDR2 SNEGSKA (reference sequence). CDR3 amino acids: CSARVLAGSTGELFF.

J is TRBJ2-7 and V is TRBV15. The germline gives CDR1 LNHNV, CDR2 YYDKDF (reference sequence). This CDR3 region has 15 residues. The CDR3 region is CATSREVGSTYEQYF.

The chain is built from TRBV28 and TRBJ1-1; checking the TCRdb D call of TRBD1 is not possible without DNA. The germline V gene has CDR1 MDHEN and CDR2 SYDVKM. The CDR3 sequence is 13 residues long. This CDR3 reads CASSPQGRGEAFF. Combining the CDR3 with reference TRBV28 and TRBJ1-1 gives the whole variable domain DVKVTQSSRYLVKRTGEKVFLECVQDMDHENMFWYRQDPGLGLRLIYFSYDVKMKEKGDIPEGYSVSREKKERFSLILESASTNQTSMYLCASSPQGRGEAFFGQGTRLTVV.